This T cell receptor (beta chain) was captured in a study of shared clonotypes between healthy human individuals. Study-wide results and limits: Several donors held approximately 4.6% of naive CD4 clonotypes in common.

Generated by immunoSEQ multiplex PCR, the TCRdb table keeps only in-frame clones and is missing some. The top ten hold around 0.13% of the sample, which has around 2.3 million clones, 95% seen once. As regards this clone: Its specificity is unknown.

This CDR3 region has 15 residues. CDR1 and CDR2 (germline): MNHNS, SASEGT. Unmatched junction bases numbered 2, after V lost 1 base and J lost 3 bases. The rearrangement joins TRBV6-1 to TRBJ2-7, with 11 nucleotides matching TRBD1. This clonotype was obtained from a man between 18 and 35 years old in good health. Sequences were obtained from naive CD4+ T cells sorted from blood. The sample's subset: CD45RA+ positively selected. The CDR3 sequence is CASSEGTGGNYEQYF. The CDR3 coding sequence is TGTGCCAGCAGTGAAGGGACAGGGGGCAACTACGAGCAGTACTTC.